This TCR beta chain appears in the sequencing data of a study of blood T cell repertoires in COVID-19. About the study: The study drew acute and convalescent COVID-19 samples from the United States, Italy and Spain.

Germline V gene lookup returns CDR1 SGHKS and CDR2 YYEKEE (reference sequence). J lost 5 bases, V lost 2 bases, and 3 bases had no gene match. The CDR3 contains 15 residues. Source study methods: Using reference gene primer amplification, nucleated cell counts were estimated. Generated by immunoSEQ multiplex PCR, the TCRdb table keeps only in-frame clones and is missing some. D and trimming were read from the DNA, whereas the V and J calls and clone size are those reported in that table. Of 250,000 to 350,000 clones in the sample, around 82% were seen once. Enrolment of Seattle patients took place during active infection, and they were followed longitudinally.

What was sequenced was peripheral blood. The source is a human donor with COVID-19, enrolled during active disease. The donor label of this sample is uncertain. V gene TRBV5-5 combines with J gene TRBJ2-1; TRBD2 matches 11 bases. This chain's CDR3 is CASSLLAGVDNEQFF. CDR3 coding DNA: TGTGCCAGCAGCTTACTAGCGGGAGTAGACAATGAGCAGTTCTTC.